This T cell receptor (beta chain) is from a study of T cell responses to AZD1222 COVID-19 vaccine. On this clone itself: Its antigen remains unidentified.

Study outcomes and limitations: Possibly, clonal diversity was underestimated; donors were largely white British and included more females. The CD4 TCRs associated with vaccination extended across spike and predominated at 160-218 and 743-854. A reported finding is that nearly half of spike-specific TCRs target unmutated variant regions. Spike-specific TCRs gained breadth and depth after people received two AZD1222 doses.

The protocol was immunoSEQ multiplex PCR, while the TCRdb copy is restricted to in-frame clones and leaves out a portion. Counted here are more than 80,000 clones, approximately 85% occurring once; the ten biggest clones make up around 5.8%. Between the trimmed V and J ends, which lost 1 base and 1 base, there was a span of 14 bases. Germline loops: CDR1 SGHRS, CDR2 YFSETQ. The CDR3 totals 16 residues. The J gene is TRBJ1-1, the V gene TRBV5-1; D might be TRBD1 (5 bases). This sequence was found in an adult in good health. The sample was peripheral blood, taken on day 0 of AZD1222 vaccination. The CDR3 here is CASSLPPGRRNTEAFF. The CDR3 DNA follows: TGCGCCAGCAGCTTGCCCCCGGGACGAAGGAACACTGAAGCTTTCTTT.